These 27 T cell receptor beta chains originate from one sample sequenced in a study of blood T cell repertoires in COVID-19. Generated by immunoSEQ multiplex PCR, the TCRdb table keeps only in-frame clones and is missing some. This table holds about 75,000 clones, more than 75% found once. The sample consisted of peripheral blood. The receptors stem from a human donor in a cohort sampled during active COVID-19.

This CDR3 reads CASSFGDLRDSYEQYF. For the CDR3, the DNA is TGTGCCAGCAGCTTTGGGGATCTGCGGGACTCCTACGAGCAGTACTTC. The chain has TRBV13 and TRBJ2-7; perhaps TRBD2 as D (6 bases). This CDR3 has 16 residues. Deletions cut 3 bases from V and 0 bases from J, with 15 bases between. Per the germline V gene, CDR1 is PRHDT and CDR2 is FYEKMQ (reference sequence).

This clone has just one count. The V call is TRBV6-5, the J call TRBJ2-1; D possibly corresponds to TRBD2 (6 bases). This CDR3 has 12 amino acids. V was clipped by 6 bases and J by 10 bases, with 13 bases between them. Per the germline V gene, CDR1 is MNHEY and CDR2 is SVGAGI. CDR3 nucleotides: TGTGCCAGCAGCTCCGGACTACCGGAGCAGTTCTTC. This sequence encodes CASSSGLPEQFF.

The V call is TRBV5-5, the J call TRBJ2-7, with D maybe TRBD1 (6 bases). CDR3 length: 14 amino acids. Trimming removed 4 bases from V and 2 bases from J, with 13 bases in between. CDR1 and CDR2 (germline): SGHKS, YYEKEE (reference sequence). CDR3 protein: CASSTTGSTYEQYF. In DNA form, the CDR3 reads TGTGCCAGCAGCACCACAGGGTCTACCTACGAGCAGTACTTC.

The CDR3: CASSLGSNLNTEAFF. CDR3 bases: TGTGCCAGCAGCTTAGGATCCAACTTGAACACTGAAGCTTTCTTT. The chain employs TRBV7-2 and TRBJ1-1, with D uncertain. Germline lookup yields CDR1 SGHTA and CDR2 FQGNSA. Trimming cost V 1 base and J 0 bases, with 9 bases left between them. The CDR3 has 15 amino acids.

The J gene is TRBJ2-5, the V gene TRBV11-3; D possibly corresponds to TRBD1 (7 bases). From germline, CDR1 is SGHNT and CDR2 YENEEA. The germline V and J ends were trimmed by 1 base and 5 bases, with 23 bases remaining between them. CDR3 length equals 18 residues. The CDR3 DNA sequence: TGTGCCAGCAGCTTAGGGACAGGTGGACTAACGAGGGAGGAGACCCAGTACTTC. Its protein product is CASSLGTGGLTREETQYF.

This clone has more than one count but fewer than ten. The chain couples TRBV5-1 to TRBJ1-1; D not resolved. The CDR3 loop spans 13 amino acids. Germline values: CDR1 SGHRS, CDR2 YFSETQ. Trimming shortened V by 2 bases and J by 2 bases, and 7 bases separated the two germline ends. The DNA of the CDR3 is TGCGCCAGCAGCTTCGGGAGAAACACTGAAGCTTTCTTT. Protein product: CASSFGRNTEAFF.

As regards this clone: The sample holds other DNA sequences that translate to the same CDR3. The rearrangement joins TRBV9 to TRBJ2-2; D gene unclear. The CDR3 runs 12 residues. Looked up from germline, CDR1 is SGDLS and CDR2 is YYNGEE. Trimming shortened V by 4 bases and J by 2 bases, and 3 bases separated the two germline ends. This CDR3 is CASSLNTGELFF. CDR3 DNA sequence: TGTGCCAGCAGCCTTAACACCGGGGAGCTGTTTTTT.

The genes are TRBV27 and TRBJ1-1, with D possibly being TRBD1 (5 bases). The CDR3 loop spans 13 amino acids. CDR1 is MNHEY and CDR2 is SMNVEV in the germline V gene (reference sequence). V lost 2 bases and J lost 6, with 10 bases in between. Here the CDR3 DNA reads TGTGCCAGCAGTTTAAACAGGATTGCTGAAGCTTTCTTT. This translates into CASSLNRIAEAFF.

This clone was detected only once. The rearrangement links TRBV12-5 to TRBJ1-2, with 10 bases matching TRBD1. J was trimmed by 8 bases and V by 0 bases; bases with no gene match: 3. From germline, CDR1 is LGHNT and CDR2 FRNRAP. CDR3 length: 14 residues. The CDR3 region is CASGLVGTGAGYTF. Here the CDR3 DNA reads TGTGCTAGTGGTTTGGTTGGGACAGGGGCCGGCTACACCTTC.

This rearrangement joins TRBV5-1 to TRBJ1-2; D is unclear. V gave up 4 bases and J gave up 2 bases, with 12 bases separating them. Germline CDR1 and CDR2: SGHRS and YFSETQ. The CDR3 spans 14 residues. The CDR3, as DNA: TGCGCCAGCAGCCCCTCCGCGGAAAACTATGGCTACACCTTC. This sequence encodes CASSPSAENYGYTF.

This clone was recorded only once. The V gene is TRBV5-1, the J gene TRBJ1-1; D is undetermined. This CDR3 region has 13 residues. V lost 5 bases to trimming and J lost 1 base, with 9 bases between them. Germline values: CDR1 SGHRS, CDR2 YFSETQ. The CDR3 sequence: CASRHTKNTEAFF. The DNA for the CDR3 is TGCGCCAGCAGACATACAAAGAACACTGAAGCTTTCTTT.

V is TRBV27 and J is TRBJ2-1; TRBD1 might be the D (6 bases). The V gene lost 5 bases and the J gene lost 0 bases, with 14 bases spanning the gap. The germline V gene has CDR1 MNHEY and CDR2 SMNVEV (reference sequence). CDR3 length: 16 residues. CDR3 amino acids: CASSPLQGSSYNEQFF. Written as DNA, the CDR3 is TGTGCCAGCAGTCCCTTACAGGGCAGCTCCTACAATGAGCAGTTCTTC.

The CDR3 loop is CASSLGAGGYEQYF. The DNA for the CDR3 is TGTGCCAGCAGCTTAGGAGCGGGGGGCTACGAGCAGTACTTC. The chain links TRBV7-2 to TRBJ2-7; 9 bases line up with TRBD2. The ends lost 1 base at V and 3 bases at J; junction bases unmatched: 1. The germline V gene encodes CDR1 SGHTA and CDR2 FQGNSA. The CDR3 is 14 amino acids. Full variable domain (missing parts from reference TRBV7-2 and TRBJ2-7): GAGVSQSPSNKVTEKGKDVELRCDPISGHTALYWYRQSLGQGLEFLIYFQGNSAPDKSGLPSDRFSAERTGGSVSTLTIQRTQQEDSAVYLCASSLGAGGYEQYFGPGTRLTVT.

This chain connects TRBV14 to TRBJ1-4; D is unclear. The germline CDR1 and CDR2 sequences are SGHDN and FVKESK. The CDR3 contains 15 residues. V was shortened by 4 bases and J by 0 bases, with 9 bases between the two germline ends. CDR3 nucleotide sequence: TGTGCCAGCAGCCGCAACAGAGCAACTAATGAAAAACTGTTTTTT. This gives the protein CASSRNRATNEKLFF.

This chain links TRBV5-1 with TRBJ1-1, with 10 bases aligning to TRBD1. Germline V gene sequence: CDR1 SGHRS, CDR2 YFSETQ. The CDR3 has 14 residues. With V trimmed by 6 bases and J by 3 bases, 5 bases remained unmatched. This CDR3 reads CASNRQGADTEAFF. Here the CDR3 DNA reads TGCGCCAGCAACCGACAGGGGGCGGACACTGAAGCTTTCTTT.

The V gene is TRBV7-9, the J gene TRBJ2-3; the match to TRBD2 covers 9 bases. Germline values: CDR1 SEHNR, CDR2 FQNEAQ (reference sequence). The CDR3 has 17 residues. V was clipped by 3 bases and J by 10 bases; unmatched bases: 17. CDR3 DNA sequence: TGTGCCAGCAGCTTTCTCAGCGGGGGGCCCGCGCGGTTTGCGCAGTATTTT. Encoded protein: CASSFLSGGPARFAQYF.

J is TRBJ1-5 and V is TRBV19, with D perhaps matching TRBD1 (5 bases). This CDR3 spans 16 amino acids. The V end was cut by 3 bases, the J end by 3 bases, with 15 bases between. Germline V CDR1 and CDR2: LNHDA, SQIVND (reference sequence). CDR3: CASSIIAGLNNQPQHF. Here the CDR3 DNA reads TGTGCCAGTAGTATCATTGCGGGACTCAACAATCAGCCCCAGCATTTT.

The CDR3 protein is CSASSGSEQYF. As DNA, the CDR3 is TGCAGTGCTAGTTCGGGTTCCGAGCAGTACTTC. The J gene is TRBJ2-7, the V gene TRBV20-1; no reliable D call. Looked up from germline, CDR1 is DFQATT and CDR2 is SNEGSKA (reference sequence). V shed 3 bases and J shed 6 bases, with 9 bases lying between them. The CDR3 covers 11 residues.

The V call is TRBV24-1, the J call TRBJ2-5; D is possibly TRBD1 (6 bases). CDR3 length equals 12 residues. Trimming removed 9 bases at V and 4 bases at J, with 11 bases between. CDR1 and CDR2 (germline): KGHDR, SFDVKD. The CDR3 nucleotides are TGTGCCACCGCAGGGGCCGGAGAGACCCAGTACTTC. It yields the protein CATAGAGETQYF.

The chain links TRBV6-5 to TRBJ2-5; TRBD1 might be the D (5 bases). This CDR3 comprises 16 residues. Germline CDR1 MNHEY, CDR2 SVGAGI. V was clipped by 2 bases and J by 3 bases, with 16 bases between them. CDR3 residues: CASSYLAGWSKETQYF. The DNA of the CDR3 is TGTGCCAGCAGTTACCTTGCAGGGTGGAGTAAAGAGACCCAGTACTTC.

V gene TRBV4-1 combines with J gene TRBJ1-6; D remains ambiguous. The CDR3 extends over 15 amino acids. Germline V lookup: CDR1 MGHRA, CDR2 YSYEKL. Trimming cost V 0 bases and J 6 bases, with 9 bases left between them. CDR3: CASSQDWQINSPLHF. The CDR3 nucleotides read TGCGCCAGCAGCCAAGATTGGCAGATTAATTCACCCCTCCACTTT.

V and J are TRBV3-1 (or the pseudogene TRBV3-2) and TRBJ2-7, with D possibly TRBD2 on 6 matching bases. The V end was cut by 4 bases, the J end by 4 bases, with 14 bases between. The CDR3 is 14 residues long. Per the germline V gene, CDR1 is LGHDT and CDR2 is YNNKEL (reference sequence). The CDR3 coding sequence is TGTGCCAGCAGCCGGGGGGAACGGGCATACGAGCAGTACTTC. Amino acids: CASSRGERAYEQYF.

The chain couples TRBV28 to TRBJ1-1, with no clear D. The CDR3 runs to 12 residues. Germline values: CDR1 MDHEN, CDR2 SYDVKM. The V gene lost 7 bases and the J gene lost 4 bases, with 10 bases spanning the gap. CDR3 in DNA: TGTGCCAGCATTGTAGGGAGCACTGAAGCTTTCTTT. Translating gives CASIVGSTEAFF.

The chain employs TRBV7-8 and TRBJ1-2, with D uncertain. V dropped 5 bases and J dropped 3 bases, with 10 bases sitting between them. The CDR3 runs to 13 residues. The germline CDR1 and CDR2 sequences are SGHVS and FQNEAQ. DNA for the CDR3: TGTGCCAGCAGCCCCGGGAGAGACTATGGCTACACCTTC. Translated, it gives CASSPGRDYGYTF.

The chain recombines TRBV5-1 with TRBJ1-1, with 9 positions matching TRBD1. The CDR3 has 17 residues. J gave up 1 base and V 0 bases, and 7 bases lay outside the gene matches. In germline, CDR1 is SGHRS, CDR2 YFSETQ. CDR3 amino acids: CASSLVPRGQGNTEAFF. The CDR3 nucleotides are TGCGCCAGCAGCTTGGTTCCCCGGGGACAGGGGAACACTGAAGCTTTCTTT.

This clone turned up a few times. The chain is built from TRBV7-7 and TRBJ2-2, with TRBD2 matching 11 bases. The J segment lost 0 bases and the V segment lost 6 bases, leaving 9 bases of the junction unmatched. This CDR3 is 18 amino acids long. The germline V gene encodes CDR1 SSHAT and CDR2 FNYEAQ (reference sequence). The CDR3 nucleotides are TGTGCCAGCAGTCCGGCACTAGCGGGGGCCGCGAACACCGGGGAGCTGTTTTTT. It yields the protein CASSPALAGAANTGELFF.

The chain links TRBV5-1 to TRBJ2-7, with D possibly TRBD2 on 6 matching bases. Germline CDR1 SGHRS, CDR2 YFSETQ. The CDR3 consists of 13 residues. Trimming removed 4 bases at V and 3 bases at J, with 11 bases between. CDR3 DNA: TGCGCCAGCAGCAAGGACTACAACTACGAGCAGTACTTC. Its translation is CASSKDYNYEQYF.